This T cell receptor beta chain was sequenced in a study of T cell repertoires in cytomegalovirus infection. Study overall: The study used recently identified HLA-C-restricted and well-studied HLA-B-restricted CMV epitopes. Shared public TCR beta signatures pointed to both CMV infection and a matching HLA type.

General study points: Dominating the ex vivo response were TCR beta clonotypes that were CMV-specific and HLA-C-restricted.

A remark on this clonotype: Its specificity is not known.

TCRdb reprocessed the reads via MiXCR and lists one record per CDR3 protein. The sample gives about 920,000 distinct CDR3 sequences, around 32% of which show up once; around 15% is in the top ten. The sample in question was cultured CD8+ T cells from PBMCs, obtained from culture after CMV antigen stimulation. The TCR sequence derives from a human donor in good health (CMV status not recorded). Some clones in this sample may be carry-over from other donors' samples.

In DNA, the CDR3 is TGCAGTGCTTTTCCCCTAAAGTCGCAAGAGACCCAGTACTTC. It specifies CSAFPLKSQETQYF. The V and J genes are TRBV20-1 and TRBJ2-5, with D hard to call. The germline V and J ends were trimmed by 5 bases and 2 bases, with 15 bases remaining between them. Germline CDR1 reads DFQATT; CDR2 reads SNEGSKA (reference sequence). The CDR3 totals 14 residues.